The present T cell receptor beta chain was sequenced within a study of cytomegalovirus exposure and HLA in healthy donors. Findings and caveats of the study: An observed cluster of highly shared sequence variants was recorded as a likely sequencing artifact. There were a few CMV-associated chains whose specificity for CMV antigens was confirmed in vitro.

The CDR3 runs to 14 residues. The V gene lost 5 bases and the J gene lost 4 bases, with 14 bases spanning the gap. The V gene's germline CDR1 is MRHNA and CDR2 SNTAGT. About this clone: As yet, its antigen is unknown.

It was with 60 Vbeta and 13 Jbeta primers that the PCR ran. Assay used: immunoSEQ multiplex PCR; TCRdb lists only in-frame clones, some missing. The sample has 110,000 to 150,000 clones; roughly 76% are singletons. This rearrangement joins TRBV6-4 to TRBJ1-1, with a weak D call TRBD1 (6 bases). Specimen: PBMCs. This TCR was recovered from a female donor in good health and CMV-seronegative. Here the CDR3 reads CASSPQQGGTEAFF. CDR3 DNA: TGTGCCAGCAGTCCACAACAGGGTGGCACTGAAGCTTTCTTT.